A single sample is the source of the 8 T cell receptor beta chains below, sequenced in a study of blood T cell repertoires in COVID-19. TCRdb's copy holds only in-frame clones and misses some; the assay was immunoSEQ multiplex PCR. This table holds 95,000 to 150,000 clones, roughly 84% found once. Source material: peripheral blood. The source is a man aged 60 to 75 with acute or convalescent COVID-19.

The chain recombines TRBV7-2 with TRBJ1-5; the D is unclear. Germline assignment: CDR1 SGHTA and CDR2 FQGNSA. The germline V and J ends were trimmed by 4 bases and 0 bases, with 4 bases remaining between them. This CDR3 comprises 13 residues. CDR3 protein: CASSSNSNQPQHF. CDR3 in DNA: TGTGCCAGCAGCTCTAATAGCAATCAGCCCCAGCATTTT.

The chain's CDR3 is CATSRDGTSGPSNEQFF. CDR3 bases: TGTGCCACCAGCAGAGATGGGACTAGCGGACCTTCGAATGAGCAGTTCTTC. The chain joins TRBV15 to TRBJ2-1; the match to TRBD2 covers 11 bases. J lost 7 bases, V lost 0 bases, and 8 bases had no gene match. Germline V gives CDR1 LNHNV, CDR2 YYDKDF (reference sequence). The CDR3 sequence is 17 residues long.

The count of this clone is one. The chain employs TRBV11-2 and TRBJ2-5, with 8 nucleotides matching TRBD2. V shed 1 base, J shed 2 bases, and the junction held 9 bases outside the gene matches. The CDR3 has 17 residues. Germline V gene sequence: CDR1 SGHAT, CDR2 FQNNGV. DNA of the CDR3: TGTGCCAGCAGCTTAGGGGACTTTAGCGGGACTCAAGAGACCCAGTACTTC. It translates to CASSLGDFSGTQETQYF.

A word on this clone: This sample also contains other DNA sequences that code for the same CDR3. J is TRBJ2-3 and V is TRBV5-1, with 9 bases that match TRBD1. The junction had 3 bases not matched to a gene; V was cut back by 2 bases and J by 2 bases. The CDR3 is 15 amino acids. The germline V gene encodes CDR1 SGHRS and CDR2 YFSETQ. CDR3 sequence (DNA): TGCGCCAGCAGCTTAGGACAGGGGTCCACAGATACGCAGTATTTT. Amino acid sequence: CASSLGQGSTDTQYF.

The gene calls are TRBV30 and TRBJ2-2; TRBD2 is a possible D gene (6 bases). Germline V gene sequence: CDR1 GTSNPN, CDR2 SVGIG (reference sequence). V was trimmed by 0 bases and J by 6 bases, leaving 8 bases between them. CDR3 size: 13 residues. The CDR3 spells CAWSVLAPGELFF. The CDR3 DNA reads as TGTGCCTGGAGTGTACTAGCCCCCGGGGAGCTGTTTTTT.

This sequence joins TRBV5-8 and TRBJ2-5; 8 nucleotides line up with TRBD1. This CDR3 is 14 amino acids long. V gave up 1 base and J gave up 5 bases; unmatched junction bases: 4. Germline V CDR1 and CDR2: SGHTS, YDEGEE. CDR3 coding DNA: TGTGCCAGCAGCTTGTCAGGGGGCTTCGAGACCCAGTACTTC. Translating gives CASSLSGGFETQYF. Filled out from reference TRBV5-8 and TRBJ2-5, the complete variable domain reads EAGVTQSPTHLIKTRGQQATLRCSPISGHTSVYWYQQALGLGLQFLLWYDEGEERNRGNFPPRFSGRQFPNYSSELNVNALELEDSALYLCASSLSGGFETQYFGPGTRLLVL.

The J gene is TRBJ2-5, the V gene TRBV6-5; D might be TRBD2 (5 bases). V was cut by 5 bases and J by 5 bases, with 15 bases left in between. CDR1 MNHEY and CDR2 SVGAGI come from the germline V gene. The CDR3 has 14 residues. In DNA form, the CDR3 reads TGTGCCAGCAGTACGGGATCCGGTGTCGAGACCCAGTACTTC. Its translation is CASSTGSGVETQYF.

CDR3 DNA: TGCGCCAGCAGCCAAACCACGATTAGAGGGGATACGCAGTATTTT. Amino acids: CASSQTTIRGDTQYF. The chain is built from TRBV5-1 and TRBJ2-3; possible D gene TRBD2, 5 bases. The CDR3 loop spans 15 amino acids. The V end was cut by 4 bases, the J end by 6 bases, with 18 bases between. Germline V gene lookup returns CDR1 SGHRS and CDR2 YFSETQ. The full variable domain, completed using reference TRBV5-1 and TRBJ2-3, is KAGVTQTPRYLIKTRGQQVTLSCSPISGHRSVSWYQQTPGQGLQFLFEYFSETQRNKGNFPGRFSGRQFSNSRSEMNVSTLELGDSALYLCASSQTTIRGDTQYFGPGTRLTVL.